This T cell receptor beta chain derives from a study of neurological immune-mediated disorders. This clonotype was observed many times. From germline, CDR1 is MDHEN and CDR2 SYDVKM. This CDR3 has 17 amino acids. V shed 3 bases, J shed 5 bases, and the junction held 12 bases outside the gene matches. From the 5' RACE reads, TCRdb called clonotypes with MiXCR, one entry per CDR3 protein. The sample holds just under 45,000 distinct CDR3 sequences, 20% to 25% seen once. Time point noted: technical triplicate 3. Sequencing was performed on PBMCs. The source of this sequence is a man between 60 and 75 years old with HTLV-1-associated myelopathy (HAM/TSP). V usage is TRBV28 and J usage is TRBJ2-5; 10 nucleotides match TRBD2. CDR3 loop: CASSFGSGRAGYETQYF. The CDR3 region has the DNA TGTGCCAGCAGTTTTGGCAGCGGGAGGGCCGGGTATGAGACCCAGTACTTC. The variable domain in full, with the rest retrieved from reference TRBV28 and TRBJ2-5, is DVKVTQSSRYLVKRTGEKVFLECVQDMDHENMFWYRQDPGLGLRLIYFSYDVKMKEKGDIPEGYSVSREKKERFSLILESASTNQTSMYLCASSFGSGRAGYETQYFGPGTRLLVL.